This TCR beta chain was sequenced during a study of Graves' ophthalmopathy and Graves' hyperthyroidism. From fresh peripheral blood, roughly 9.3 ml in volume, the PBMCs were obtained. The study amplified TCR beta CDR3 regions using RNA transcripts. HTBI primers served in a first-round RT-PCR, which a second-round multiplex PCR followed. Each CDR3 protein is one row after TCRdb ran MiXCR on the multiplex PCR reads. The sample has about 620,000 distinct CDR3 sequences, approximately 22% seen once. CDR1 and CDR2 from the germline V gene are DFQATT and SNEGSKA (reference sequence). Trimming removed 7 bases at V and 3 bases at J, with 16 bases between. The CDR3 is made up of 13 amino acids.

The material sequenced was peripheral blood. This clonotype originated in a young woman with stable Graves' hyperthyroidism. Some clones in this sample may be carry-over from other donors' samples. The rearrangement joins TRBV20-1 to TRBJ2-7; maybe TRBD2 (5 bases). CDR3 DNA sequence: TGCAGTGAGGAGGTCCTGGGCGACTACGAGCAGTACTTC. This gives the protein CSEEVLGDYEQYF.